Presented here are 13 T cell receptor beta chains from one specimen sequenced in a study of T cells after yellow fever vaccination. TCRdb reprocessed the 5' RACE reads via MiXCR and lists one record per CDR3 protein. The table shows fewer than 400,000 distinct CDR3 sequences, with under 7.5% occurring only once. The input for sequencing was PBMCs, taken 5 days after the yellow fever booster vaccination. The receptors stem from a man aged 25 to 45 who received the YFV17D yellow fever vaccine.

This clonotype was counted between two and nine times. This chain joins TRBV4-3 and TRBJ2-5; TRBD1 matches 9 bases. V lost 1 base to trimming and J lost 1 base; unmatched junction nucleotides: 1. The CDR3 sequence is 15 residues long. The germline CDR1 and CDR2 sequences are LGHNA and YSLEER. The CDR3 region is CASSQGTGVQETQYF. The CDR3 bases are TGCGCCAGCAGCCAAGGGACAGGGGTCCAAGAGACCCAGTACTTC.

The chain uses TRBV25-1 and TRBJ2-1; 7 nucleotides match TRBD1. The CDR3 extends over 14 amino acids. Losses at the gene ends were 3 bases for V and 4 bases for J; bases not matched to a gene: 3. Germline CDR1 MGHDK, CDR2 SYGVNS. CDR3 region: CASSETGPYNEQFF. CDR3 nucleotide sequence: TGTGCCAGCAGTGAGACAGGGCCGTACAATGAGCAGTTCTTC.

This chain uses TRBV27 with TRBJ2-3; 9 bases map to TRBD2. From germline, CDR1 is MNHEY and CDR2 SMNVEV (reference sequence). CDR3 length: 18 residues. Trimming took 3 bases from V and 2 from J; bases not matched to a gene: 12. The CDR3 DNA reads TGTGCCAGCAGTTTGGGGCTAGCGGGAAGGCCGATCACAGATACGCAGTATTTT. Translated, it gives CASSLGLAGRPITDTQYF.

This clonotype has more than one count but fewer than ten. DNA for the CDR3: TGTGCCAGTAGTACATCGACAGTCAACACTGAAGCTTTCTTT. Its protein product is CASSTSTVNTEAFF. The chain combines TRBV19 with TRBJ1-1; perhaps TRBD1 as D (5 bases). V was trimmed by 4 bases and J by 2 bases, leaving 11 bases between them. The CDR3 totals 14 residues. Germline CDR1 and CDR2: LNHDA and SQIVND (reference sequence).

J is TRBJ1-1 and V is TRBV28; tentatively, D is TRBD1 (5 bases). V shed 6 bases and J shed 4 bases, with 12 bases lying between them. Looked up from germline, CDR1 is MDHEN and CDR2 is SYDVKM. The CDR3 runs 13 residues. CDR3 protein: CASRALGGTEAFF. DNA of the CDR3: TGTGCCAGCAGGGCCCTCGGGGGCACTGAAGCTTTCTTT.

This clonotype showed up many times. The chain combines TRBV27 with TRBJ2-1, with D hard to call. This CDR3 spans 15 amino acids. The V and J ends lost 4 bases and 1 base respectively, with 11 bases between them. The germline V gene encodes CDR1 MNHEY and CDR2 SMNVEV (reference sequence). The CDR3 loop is CASSSGDGSYNEQFF. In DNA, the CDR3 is TGTGCCAGCAGTTCTGGAGATGGGTCCTACAATGAGCAGTTCTTC.

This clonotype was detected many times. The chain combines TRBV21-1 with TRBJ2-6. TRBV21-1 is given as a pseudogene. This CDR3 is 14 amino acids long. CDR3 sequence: CASFGFSGANVLTF. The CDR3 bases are TGTGCCAGCTTTGGGTTCTCTGGGGCCAACGTCCTGACTTTC.

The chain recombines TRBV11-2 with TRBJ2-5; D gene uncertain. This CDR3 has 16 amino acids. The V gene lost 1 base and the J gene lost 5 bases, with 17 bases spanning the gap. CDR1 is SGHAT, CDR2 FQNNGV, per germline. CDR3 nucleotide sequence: TGTGCCAGCAGCTTAGGTTATTCGTTTGCCGGGGAGACCCAGTACTTC. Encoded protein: CASSLGYSFAGETQYF.

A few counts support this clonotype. This CDR3 reads CSAREYVISTDTQYF. CDR3 bases: TGCAGTGCTAGAGAATACGTTATTAGCACAGATACGCAGTATTTT. The chain has TRBV20-1 and TRBJ2-3; D gene unclear. The V gene's germline CDR1 is DFQATT and CDR2 SNEGSKA (reference sequence). V gave up 0 bases and J gave up 0 bases, with 10 bases separating them. This CDR3 has 15 residues.

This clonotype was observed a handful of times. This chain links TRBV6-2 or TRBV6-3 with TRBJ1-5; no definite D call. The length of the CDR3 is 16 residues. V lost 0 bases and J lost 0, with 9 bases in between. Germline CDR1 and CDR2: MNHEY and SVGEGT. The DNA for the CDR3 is TGTGCCAGCAGTTACTCTCGGACGGATAGCAATCAGCCCCAGCATTTT. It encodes CASSYSRTDSNQPQHF.

The CDR3 DNA reads TGCAGCGTTGAGAAGGGGAACACTGAAGCTTTCTTT. This codes for CSVEKGNTEAFF. This chain links TRBV29-1 with TRBJ1-1; no clear D. This CDR3 has 12 amino acids. Germline CDR1 reads SQVTM; CDR2 reads ANQGSEA. Between the trimmed V and J ends, which lost 3 bases and 1 base, there was a span of 6 bases.

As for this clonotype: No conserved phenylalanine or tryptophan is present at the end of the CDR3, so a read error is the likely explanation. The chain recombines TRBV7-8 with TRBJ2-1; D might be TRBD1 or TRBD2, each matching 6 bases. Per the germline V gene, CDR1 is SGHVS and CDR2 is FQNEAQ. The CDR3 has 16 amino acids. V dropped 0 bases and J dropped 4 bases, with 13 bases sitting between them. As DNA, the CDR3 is TGTGCCAGCAGCTTAGCGGGGGGCCCAATGTACAATGAGCAGTTCTGC. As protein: CASSLAGGPMYNEQFC.

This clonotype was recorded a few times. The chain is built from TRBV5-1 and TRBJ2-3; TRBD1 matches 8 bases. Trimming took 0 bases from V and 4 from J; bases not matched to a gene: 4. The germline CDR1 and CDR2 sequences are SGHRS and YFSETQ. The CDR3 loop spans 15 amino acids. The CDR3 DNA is TGCGCCAGCAGCTTGGGGGGACAGGCAGCAGATACGCAGTATTTT. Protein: CASSLGGQAADTQYF.